This T cell receptor beta chain stems from a study of cytomegalovirus exposure and HLA in healthy donors. J was trimmed by 6 bases and V by 5 bases; bases with no gene match: 3. The CDR3 spans 15 residues. The germline gives CDR1 SGHDN, CDR2 FVKESK. It was with 60 Vbeta and 13 Jbeta primers that the PCR ran. Clones were read by immunoSEQ multiplex PCR, and TCRdb kept only the in-frame ones, dropping some. The data hold roughly 100,000 clones, with 64% observed a single time. With respect to this clone: Its specificity is not known.

Whole-study results and caveats: Later analysis suggested links between common viral pathogens and several top significant clusters. Under in vitro conditions, three CMV-associated chains were confirmed as specific for CMV antigens. Despite most TCR sequences being rare, some public TCRs occurred in many donors.

The TCR comes from a man aged 55 to 69 in good health and CMV-seronegative. Material for sequencing was PBMCs. The chain employs TRBV14 and TRBJ2-2; 13 positions match TRBD2. This CDR3 reads CASSLLAGGSGELFF. The CDR3 bases are TGTGCCAGCAGCTTACTAGCGGGAGGGTCCGGGGAGCTGTTTTTT.